The next 6 T cell receptor beta chains were all read from a single sample in a study of blood T cell repertoires in COVID-19. Method: immunoSEQ multiplex PCR; TCRdb's copy keeps in-frame clones and lacks some. The data contain roughly 67,000 clones, approximately 83% of them singletons. The sequencing sample was made of peripheral blood. All receptors derive from a woman aged 60-75 years with acute or convalescent COVID-19.

The chain has TRBV15 and TRBJ1-1, with D possibly matching TRBD1 (5 bases). V lost 5 bases and J lost 1, with 8 bases in between. The CDR3 runs to 13 residues. The V gene's germline CDR1 is LNHNV and CDR2 YYDKDF (reference sequence). The CDR3 DNA sequence: TGTGCCACCAGCCTGGACACGAACACTGAAGCTTTCTTT. This codes for CATSLDTNTEAFF.

This rearrangement joins TRBV6-5 to TRBJ2-3; 11 nucleotides line up with TRBD2. V was clipped by 6 bases and J by 3 bases; unmatched bases: 2. Per germline, CDR1 MNHEY and CDR2 SVGAGI. The CDR3 is 14 residues long. DNA for the CDR3: TGTGCCAGCAGGCCTAGCGGGGGGACAGATACGCAGTATTTT. Translated: CASRPSGGTDTQYF.

A few counts support this clone. The V and J genes are TRBV27 and TRBJ1-1; 11 bases are a match to TRBD1. After removal of 6 bases from V and 7 bases from J, the junction contained 4 bases not matched to a gene. The CDR3 runs to 13 residues. Germline V lookup: CDR1 MNHEY, CDR2 SMNVEV (reference sequence). For the CDR3, the DNA is TGTGCCAGCAGCCGGACAGGGGGCGATGAAGCTTTCTTT. This sequence encodes CASSRTGGDEAFF.

In its sample, this clone was seen once. The chain combines TRBV19 with TRBJ1-2, with 8 bases that match TRBD1. In germline, CDR1 is LNHDA, CDR2 SQIVND (reference sequence). With V trimmed by 4 bases and J by 8 bases, 18 bases remained unmatched. The CDR3 is 17 residues long. In DNA, the CDR3 is TGTGCCAGTAGTACACCACCCAGGGGACAGGTCTCGCGCGGCTACACCTTC. It is translated as CASSTPPRGQVSRGYTF.

The chain recombines TRBV20-1 with TRBJ1-5, with 8 bases aligning to TRBD1. Germline loops: CDR1 DFQATT, CDR2 SNEGSKA (reference sequence). This CDR3 has 12 amino acids. V shed 3 bases and J 7 bases; nucleotides not matched to a gene: 2. The chain's CDR3 is CSASDRGQPQHF. The DNA of the CDR3 is TGCAGTGCTAGTGACAGGGGCCAGCCCCAGCATTTT.

V usage is TRBV18 and J usage is TRBJ2-1, with a possible D match to TRBD1 (6 bases). Germline CDR1 is KGHSH and CDR2 is LQKENI. Deletions cut 3 bases from V and 0 bases from J, with 12 bases between. This CDR3 is 16 amino acids long. The CDR3 sequence is CASSPVTGLSYNEQFF. CDR3 nucleotide sequence: TGTGCCAGCTCACCTGTGACAGGTCTCTCCTACAATGAGCAGTTCTTC.